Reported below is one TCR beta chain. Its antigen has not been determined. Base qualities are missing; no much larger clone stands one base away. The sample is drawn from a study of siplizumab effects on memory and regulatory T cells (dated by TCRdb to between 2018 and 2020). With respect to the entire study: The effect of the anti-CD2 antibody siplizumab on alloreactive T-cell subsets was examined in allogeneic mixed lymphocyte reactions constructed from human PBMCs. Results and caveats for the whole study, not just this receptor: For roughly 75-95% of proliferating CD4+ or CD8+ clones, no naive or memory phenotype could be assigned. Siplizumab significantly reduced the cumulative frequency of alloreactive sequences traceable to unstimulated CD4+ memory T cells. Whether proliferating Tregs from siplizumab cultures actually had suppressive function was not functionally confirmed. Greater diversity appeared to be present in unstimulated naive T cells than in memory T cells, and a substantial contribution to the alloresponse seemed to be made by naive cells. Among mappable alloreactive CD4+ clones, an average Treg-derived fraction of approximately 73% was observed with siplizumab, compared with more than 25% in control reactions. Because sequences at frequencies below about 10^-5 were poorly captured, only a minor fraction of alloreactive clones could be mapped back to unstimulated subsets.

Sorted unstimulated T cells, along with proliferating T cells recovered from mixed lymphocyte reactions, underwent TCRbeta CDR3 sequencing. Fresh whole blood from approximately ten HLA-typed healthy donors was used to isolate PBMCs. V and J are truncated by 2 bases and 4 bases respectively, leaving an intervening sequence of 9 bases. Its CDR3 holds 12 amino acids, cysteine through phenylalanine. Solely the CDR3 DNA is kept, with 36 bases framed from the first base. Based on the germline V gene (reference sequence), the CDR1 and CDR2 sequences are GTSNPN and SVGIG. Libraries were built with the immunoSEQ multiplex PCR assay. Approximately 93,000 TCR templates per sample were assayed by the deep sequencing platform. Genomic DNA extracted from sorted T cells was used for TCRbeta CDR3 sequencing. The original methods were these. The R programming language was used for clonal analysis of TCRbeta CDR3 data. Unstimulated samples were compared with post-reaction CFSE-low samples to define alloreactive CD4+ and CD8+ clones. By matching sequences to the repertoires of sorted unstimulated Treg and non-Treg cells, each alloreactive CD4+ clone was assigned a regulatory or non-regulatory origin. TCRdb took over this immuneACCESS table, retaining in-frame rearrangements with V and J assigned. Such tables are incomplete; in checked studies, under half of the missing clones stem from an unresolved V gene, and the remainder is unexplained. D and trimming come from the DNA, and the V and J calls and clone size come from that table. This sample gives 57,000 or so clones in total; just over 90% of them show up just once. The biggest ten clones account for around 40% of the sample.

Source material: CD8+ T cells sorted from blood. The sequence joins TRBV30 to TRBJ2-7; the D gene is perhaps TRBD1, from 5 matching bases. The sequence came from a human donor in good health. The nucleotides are TGTGCCTGGAGTCAGGGTCTGTACGAGCAGTACTTC. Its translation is CAWSQGLYEQYF.